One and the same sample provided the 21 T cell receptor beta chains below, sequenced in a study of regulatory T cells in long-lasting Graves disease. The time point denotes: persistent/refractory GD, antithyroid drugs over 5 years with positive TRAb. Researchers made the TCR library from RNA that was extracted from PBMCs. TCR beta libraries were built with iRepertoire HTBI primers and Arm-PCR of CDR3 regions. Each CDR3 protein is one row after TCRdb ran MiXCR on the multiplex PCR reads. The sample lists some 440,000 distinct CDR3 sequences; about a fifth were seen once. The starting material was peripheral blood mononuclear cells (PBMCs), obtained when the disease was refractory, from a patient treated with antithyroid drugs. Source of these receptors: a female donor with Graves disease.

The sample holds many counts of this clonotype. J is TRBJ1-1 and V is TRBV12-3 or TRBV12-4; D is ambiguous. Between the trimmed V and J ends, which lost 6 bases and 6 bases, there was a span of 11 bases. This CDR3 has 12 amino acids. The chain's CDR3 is CASRAVTAEAFF. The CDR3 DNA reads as TGTGCCAGCAGAGCCGTAACAGCTGAAGCTTTCTTT.

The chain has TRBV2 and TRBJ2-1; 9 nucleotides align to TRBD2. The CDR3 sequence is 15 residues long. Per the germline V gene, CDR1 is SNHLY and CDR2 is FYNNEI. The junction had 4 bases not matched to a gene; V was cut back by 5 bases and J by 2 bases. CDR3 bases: TGTGCCAGCAGTTCTGAGCGGGAGGCCTACAATGAGCAGTTCTTC. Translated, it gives CASSSEREAYNEQFF. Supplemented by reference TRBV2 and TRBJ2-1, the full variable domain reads EPEVTQTPSHQVTQMGQEVILRCVPISNHLYFYWYRQILGQKVEFLVSFYNNEISEKSEIFDDQFSVERPDGSNFTLKIRSTKLEDSAMYFCASSSEREAYNEQFFGPGTRLTVL.

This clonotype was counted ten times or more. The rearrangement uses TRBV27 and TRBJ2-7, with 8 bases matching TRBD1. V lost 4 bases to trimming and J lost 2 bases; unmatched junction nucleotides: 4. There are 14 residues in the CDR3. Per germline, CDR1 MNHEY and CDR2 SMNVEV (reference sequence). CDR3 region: CASSSVGQAYEQYF. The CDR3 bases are TGTGCCAGCAGTTCGGTGGGACAGGCCTACGAGCAGTACTTC.

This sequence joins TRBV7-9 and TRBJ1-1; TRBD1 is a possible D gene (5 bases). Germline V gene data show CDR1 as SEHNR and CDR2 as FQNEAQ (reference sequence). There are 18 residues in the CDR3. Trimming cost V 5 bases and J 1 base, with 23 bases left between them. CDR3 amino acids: CASSPTLLLGGENTEAFF. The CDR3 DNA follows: TGTGCCAGCAGCCCAACCTTACTTCTGGGGGGGGAGAACACTGAAGCTTTCTTT. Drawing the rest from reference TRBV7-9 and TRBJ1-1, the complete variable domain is DTGVSQNPRHKITKRGQNVTFRCDPISEHNRLYWYRQTLGQGPEFLTYFQNEAQLEKSRLLSDRFSAERPKGSFSTLEIQRTEQGDSAMYLCASSPTLLLGGENTEAFFGQGTRLTVV.

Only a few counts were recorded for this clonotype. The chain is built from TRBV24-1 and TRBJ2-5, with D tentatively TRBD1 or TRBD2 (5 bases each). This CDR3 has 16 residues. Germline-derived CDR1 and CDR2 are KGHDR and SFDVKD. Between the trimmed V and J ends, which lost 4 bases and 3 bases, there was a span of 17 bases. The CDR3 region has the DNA TGTGCCACCAGTGACTTCGGGACGGTGGAAAAAGAGACCCAGTACTTC. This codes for CATSDFGTVEKETQYF.

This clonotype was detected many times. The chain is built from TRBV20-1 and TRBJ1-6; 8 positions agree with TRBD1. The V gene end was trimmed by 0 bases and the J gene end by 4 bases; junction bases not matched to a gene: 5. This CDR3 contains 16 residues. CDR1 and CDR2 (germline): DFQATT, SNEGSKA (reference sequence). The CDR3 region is CSARDWTGSYNSPLHF. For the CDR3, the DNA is TGCAGTGCTAGAGATTGGACAGGGAGTTATAATTCACCCCTCCACTTT.

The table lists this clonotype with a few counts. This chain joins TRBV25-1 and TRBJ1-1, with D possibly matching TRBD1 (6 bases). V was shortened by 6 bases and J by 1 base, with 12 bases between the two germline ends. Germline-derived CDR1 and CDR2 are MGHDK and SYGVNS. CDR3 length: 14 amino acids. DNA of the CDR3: TGTGCCAGCAGGGCTCTGGGGGCGAACACTGAAGCTTTCTTT. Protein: CASRALGANTEAFF.

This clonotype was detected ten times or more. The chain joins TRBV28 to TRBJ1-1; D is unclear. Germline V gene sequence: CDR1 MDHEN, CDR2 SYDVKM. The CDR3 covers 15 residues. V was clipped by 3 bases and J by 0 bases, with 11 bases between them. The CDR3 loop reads CASSFLGELNTEAFF. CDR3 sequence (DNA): TGTGCCAGCAGTTTTCTAGGAGAGTTGAACACTGAAGCTTTCTTT.

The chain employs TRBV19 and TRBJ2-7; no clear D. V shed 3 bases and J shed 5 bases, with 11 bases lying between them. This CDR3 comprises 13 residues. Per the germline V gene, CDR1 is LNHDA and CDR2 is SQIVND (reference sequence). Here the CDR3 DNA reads TGTGCCAGTAGTATGGAATCCGACGACGAGCAGTACTTC. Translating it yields CASSMESDDEQYF.

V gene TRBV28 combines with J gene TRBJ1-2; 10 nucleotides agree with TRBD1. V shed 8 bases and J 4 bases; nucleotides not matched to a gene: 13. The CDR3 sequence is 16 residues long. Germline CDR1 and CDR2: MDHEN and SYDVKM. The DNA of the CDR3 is TGTGCCAGCGGACCCGGGACAGGGGCCTTTAGCTATGGCTACACCTTC. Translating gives CASGPGTGAFSYGYTF.

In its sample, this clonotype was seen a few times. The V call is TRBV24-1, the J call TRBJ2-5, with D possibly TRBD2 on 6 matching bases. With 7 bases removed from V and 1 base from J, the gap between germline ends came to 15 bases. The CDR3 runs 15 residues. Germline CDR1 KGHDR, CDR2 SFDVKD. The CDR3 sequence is CATRPSGQTQETQYF. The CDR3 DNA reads TGTGCCACCAGGCCCAGCGGGCAGACCCAAGAGACCCAGTACTTC.

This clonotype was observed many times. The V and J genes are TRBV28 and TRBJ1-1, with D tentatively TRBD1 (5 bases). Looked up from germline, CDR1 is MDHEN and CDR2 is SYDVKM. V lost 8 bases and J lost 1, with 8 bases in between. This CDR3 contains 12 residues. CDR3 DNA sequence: TGTGCCAGCGGGGACGAGAACACTGAAGCTTTCTTT. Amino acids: CASGDENTEAFF.

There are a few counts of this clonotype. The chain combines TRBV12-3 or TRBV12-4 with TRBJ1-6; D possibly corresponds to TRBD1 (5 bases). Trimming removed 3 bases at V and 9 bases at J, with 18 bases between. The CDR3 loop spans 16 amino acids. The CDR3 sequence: CASSFRGLSFGSPLHF. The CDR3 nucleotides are TGTGCCAGCAGTTTTAGGGGATTGAGTTTTGGTTCACCCCTCCACTTT.

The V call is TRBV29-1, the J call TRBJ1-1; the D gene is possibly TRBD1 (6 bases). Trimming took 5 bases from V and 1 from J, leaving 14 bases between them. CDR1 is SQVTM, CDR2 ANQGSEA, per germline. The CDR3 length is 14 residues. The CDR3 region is CSVHGGRRNTEAFF. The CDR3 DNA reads TGCAGCGTTCACGGGGGGCGGAGGAACACTGAAGCTTTCTTT.

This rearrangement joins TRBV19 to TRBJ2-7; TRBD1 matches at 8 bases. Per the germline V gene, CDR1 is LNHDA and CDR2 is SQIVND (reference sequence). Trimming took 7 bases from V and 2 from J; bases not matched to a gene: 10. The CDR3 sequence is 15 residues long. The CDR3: CASKLRTGPTYEQYF. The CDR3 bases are TGTGCCAGTAAGTTAAGGACAGGGCCTACCTACGAGCAGTACTTC.

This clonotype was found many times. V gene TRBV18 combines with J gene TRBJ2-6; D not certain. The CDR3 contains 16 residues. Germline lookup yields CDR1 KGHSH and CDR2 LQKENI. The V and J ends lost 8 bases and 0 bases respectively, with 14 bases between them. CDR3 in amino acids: CASPLYRPSGANVLTF. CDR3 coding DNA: TGTGCCAGCCCGCTGTATCGCCCCTCTGGGGCCAACGTCCTGACTTTC.

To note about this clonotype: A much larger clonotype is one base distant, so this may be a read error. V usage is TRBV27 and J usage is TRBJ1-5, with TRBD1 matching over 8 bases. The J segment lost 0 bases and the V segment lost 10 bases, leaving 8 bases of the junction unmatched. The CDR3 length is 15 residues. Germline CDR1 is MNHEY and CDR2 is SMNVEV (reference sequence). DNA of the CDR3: TGTGCCAACGGAAGGACAGGGAATAGCAATCAGCCCCAGCATTTT. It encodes CANGRTGNSNQPQHF.

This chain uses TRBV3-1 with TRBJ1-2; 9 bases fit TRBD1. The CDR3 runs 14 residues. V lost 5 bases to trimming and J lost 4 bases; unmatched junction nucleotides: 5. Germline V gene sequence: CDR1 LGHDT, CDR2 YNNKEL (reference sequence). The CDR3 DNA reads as TGTGCCAGCAGCAGGGACAGGGCCCTCTATGGCTACACCTTC. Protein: CASSRDRALYGYTF.

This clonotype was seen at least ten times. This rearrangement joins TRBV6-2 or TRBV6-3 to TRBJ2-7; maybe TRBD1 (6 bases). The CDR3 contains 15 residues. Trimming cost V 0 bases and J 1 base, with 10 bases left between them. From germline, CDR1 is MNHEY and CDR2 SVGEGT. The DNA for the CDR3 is TGTGCCAGCAGTTACTCAGAGGACAGTTCCTACGAGCAGTACTTC. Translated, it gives CASSYSEDSSYEQYF.

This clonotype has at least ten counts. The CDR3 region is CASSSSGLAEETQYF. CDR3 DNA sequence: TGTGCCAGCAGCTCATCGGGACTAGCGGAAGAGACCCAGTACTTC. This chain links TRBV13 with TRBJ2-5; 11 bases are a match to TRBD2. Germline lookup yields CDR1 PRHDT and CDR2 FYEKMQ (reference sequence). The CDR3 consists of 15 residues. J lost 3 bases, V lost 4 bases, and 4 bases had no gene match.

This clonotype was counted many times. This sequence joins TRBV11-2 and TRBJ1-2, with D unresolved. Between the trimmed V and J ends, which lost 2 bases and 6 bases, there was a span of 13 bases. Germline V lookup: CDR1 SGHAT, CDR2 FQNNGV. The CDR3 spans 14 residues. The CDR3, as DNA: TGTGCCAGCAGCTTACACCCGGGAAGGGATGGCTACACCTTC. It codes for CASSLHPGRDGYTF.